What follows are 28 T cell receptor beta chains derived from one specimen sequenced in a study of blood T cell repertoires in COVID-19. Here immunoSEQ multiplex PCR was the method, and the copy in TCRdb shows in-frame clones only, minus some. The sample has fewer than 350,000 clones, around 85% seen once. Sequencing was carried out using PBMCs or T cells enriched from blood (not recorded which). All receptors come from a woman aged 25-40 years who had been exposed to COVID-19.

The chain uses TRBV29-1 and TRBJ1-1, with 7 bases identical to TRBD1. The CDR3 consists of 14 residues. The germline V gene encodes CDR1 SQVTM and CDR2 ANQGSEA. J gave up 3 bases and V 2 bases, and 6 bases lay outside the gene matches. The CDR3 nucleotides are TGCAGCGTTGAAATTCAGCAGGGGGACACTGAAGCTTTCTTT. Translation gives CSVEIQQGDTEAFF.

This chain joins TRBV7-2 and TRBJ2-3, with 12 bases matching TRBD2. The length of the CDR3 is 16 residues. The germline CDR1 and CDR2 sequences are SGHTA and FQGNSA. Trimming took 2 bases from V and 3 from J; bases not matched to a gene: 3. The CDR3 nucleotides are TGTGCCAGCAGCTTACTAGCGGGAGGGTCAACAGATACGCAGTATTTT. Protein: CASSLLAGGSTDTQYF.

V is TRBV4-1 and J is TRBJ1-2; 8 bases agree with TRBD1. CDR1 MGHRA and CDR2 YSYEKL come from the germline V gene. After removal of 4 bases from V and 0 bases from J, the junction contained 10 bases not matched to a gene. There are 17 residues in the CDR3. CDR3 amino acids: CASSPAGTGLANYGYTF. DNA for the CDR3: TGCGCCAGCAGCCCGGCAGGGACAGGCCTAGCTAACTATGGCTACACCTTC.

Comment on this clone: At one end, the junction sequence differs from germline, possibly due to a read error. V is TRBV9 and J is TRBJ2-3; 9 nucleotides agree with TRBD2. The CDR3 covers 13 residues. Germline-derived CDR1 and CDR2 are SGDLS and YYNGEE. The DNA for the CDR3 is TGTGCCAGCAGCGAGTATAGCGGGGGTCCCGGGGATTTT. Amino acid sequence: CASSEYSGGPGDF.

V is TRBV29-1 and J is TRBJ1-1, with 9 bases matching TRBD1. Germline CDR1 is SQVTM and CDR2 is ANQGSEA. V lost 6 bases and J lost 5; bases outside the gene matches: 7. This CDR3 region has 13 residues. DNA of the CDR3: TGCAGCGTGGCGGGACAGGGAGAAACTGAAGCTTTCTTT. Translation gives CSVAGQGETEAFF.

The V call is TRBV18, the J call TRBJ1-2; TRBD1 matches 9 bases. This CDR3 contains 16 residues. V shed 4 bases, J shed 4 bases, and the junction held 10 bases outside the gene matches. The V gene's germline CDR1 is KGHSH and CDR2 LQKENI. The CDR3 coding sequence is TGTGCCAGCTCACGAGCAACAGGGGGCGCCGGCTATGGCTACACCTTC. It translates to CASSRATGGAGYGYTF.

This clone was observed a few times. The V gene is TRBV7-9, the J gene TRBJ2-7; 10 bases align to TRBD1. Germline V CDR1 and CDR2: SEHNR, FQNEAQ (reference sequence). The J segment lost 2 bases and the V segment lost 4 bases, leaving 5 bases of the junction unmatched. The CDR3 runs 15 residues. CDR3 sequence: CASSYWTGGTYEQYF. DNA of the CDR3: TGTGCCAGCAGCTATTGGACAGGGGGGACCTACGAGCAGTACTTC.

This chain joins TRBV19 and TRBJ2-2; D is ambiguous. With 3 bases removed from V and 4 bases from J, the gap between germline ends came to 12 bases. The CDR3 length is 15 residues. Germline-derived CDR1 and CDR2 are LNHDA and SQIVND (reference sequence). The chain's CDR3 is CASSIRVAITGELFF. CDR3 DNA sequence: TGTGCCAGTAGTATCCGAGTAGCCATCACCGGGGAGCTGTTTTTT.

The chain has TRBV4-1 and TRBJ1-5, with 7 bases lining up with TRBD1. The ends lost 0 bases at V and 5 bases at J; junction bases unmatched: 10. CDR1 and CDR2 from the germline V gene are MGHRA and YSYEKL. The CDR3 consists of 17 residues. CDR3 residues: CASSQDDRAGTYQPQHF. CDR3 coding DNA: TGCGCCAGCAGCCAAGATGACAGGGCGGGGACCTATCAGCCCCAGCATTTT.

This clone was recorded a few times. The chain is built from TRBV28 and TRBJ1-2; D gene uncertain. The CDR3 runs 13 residues. Germline V lookup: CDR1 MDHEN, CDR2 SYDVKM. Trimming took 6 bases from V and 4 from J, leaving 12 bases between them. This CDR3 is CASSPLGGYGYTF. The CDR3 DNA is TGTGCCAGCAGCCCATTAGGCGGCTATGGCTACACCTTC.

The V and J genes are TRBV5-1 and TRBJ1-4; D perhaps matches TRBD1 (5 bases). The ends were cut back, 4 bases at V and 8 bases at J, with 15 bases in the middle. The CDR3 spans 14 residues. Germline assignment: CDR1 SGHRS and CDR2 YFSETQ. This chain's CDR3 is CASSPTRGMEKLFF. Here the CDR3 DNA reads TGCGCCAGCAGCCCGACACGGGGGATGGAAAAACTGTTTTTT.

The chain has TRBV12-3 or TRBV12-4 and TRBJ1-2; D perhaps matches TRBD1 (5 bases). This CDR3 has 13 amino acids. Trimming cost V 6 bases and J 7 bases, with 15 bases left between them. This CDR3 is CASRPGEWSGYTF. The CDR3 coding sequence is TGTGCCAGCAGGCCGGGGGAGTGGTCTGGCTACACCTTC.

This clone was seen only a few times. The rearrangement links TRBV3-1 (or the pseudogene TRBV3-2) to TRBJ1-1; D is unclear. With 0 bases removed from V and 8 bases from J, the gap between germline ends came to 10 bases. Germline CDR1 is LGHDT and CDR2 is YNNKEL (reference sequence). The CDR3 length is 13 residues. CDR3 in DNA: TGTGCCAGCAGCCAAGATGAGGGAAGGGAAGCTTTCTTT. This gives the protein CASSQDEGREAFF.

The J gene is TRBJ2-5, the V gene TRBV21-1; whether TRBD2, the table's D call, matches the DNA was not checked. TRBV21-1 is flagged as a pseudogene. The CDR3 length is 14 residues. The CDR3 reads CATLTRGGQETQYF. The DNA of the CDR3 is TGTGCCACTTTGACTAGGGGAGGGCAAGAGACCCAGTACTTC.

The J gene is TRBJ1-1, the V gene TRBV30, with TRBD1 identical over 8 bases. The V segment lost 3 bases and the J segment 3 bases; nucleotides outside the gene matches: 6. The germline V gene encodes CDR1 GTSNPN and CDR2 SVGIG (reference sequence). The CDR3 runs 14 residues. The CDR3 region is CAWRAGGIYTEAFF. Written as DNA, the CDR3 is TGTGCCTGGAGGGCAGGGGGCATATACACTGAAGCTTTCTTT.

The CDR3 nucleotides read TGTGCCAGCAGTCCTCCACCCTCTAGCGGGCGCTACAATGAGCAGTTCTTC. Its translation is CASSPPPSSGRYNEQFF. V is TRBV28 and J is TRBJ2-1; TRBD2 agrees at 8 bases. The junction had 12 bases not matched to a gene; V was cut back by 5 bases and J by 3 bases. Germline assignment: CDR1 MDHEN and CDR2 SYDVKM. This CDR3 contains 17 residues.

This chain links TRBV2 with TRBJ1-2; weak D call: TRBD1 (6 bases). The CDR3 runs 14 residues. Germline V CDR1 and CDR2: SNHLY, FYNNEI. V was clipped by 7 bases and J by 2 bases, with 14 bases between them. This CDR3 is CASIPTGQNYGYTF. DNA of the CDR3: TGTGCCAGCATTCCCACTGGACAGAACTATGGCTACACCTTC.

A few counts support this clone. The gene calls are TRBV5-1 and TRBJ1-4; tentatively, D is TRBD1 (6 bases). The V end lost 7 bases, the J end lost 3 bases, and 13 bases lay between the germline ends. CDR3 length: 14 amino acids. Germline V gene sequence: CDR1 SGHRS, CDR2 YFSETQ. The CDR3 sequence: CASALDSSNEKLFF. The CDR3 region has the DNA TGCGCCAGCGCCCTGGACAGTTCTAATGAAAAACTGTTTTTT.

J is TRBJ2-7 and V is TRBV19; 13 bases align to TRBD2. The CDR3 loop spans 17 amino acids. Germline CDR1 and CDR2: LNHDA and SQIVND (reference sequence). The V segment lost 5 bases and the J segment 2 bases; nucleotides outside the gene matches: 9. The CDR3 DNA follows: TGTGCCAGTAGTCCGCGACTAGCGGGGGGCCTCACCTACGAGCAGTACTTC. This codes for CASSPRLAGGLTYEQYF.

The chain recombines TRBV10-3 with TRBJ1-5, with TRBD1 as a possible D gene (6 bases). CDR3 length: 15 residues. CDR1 and CDR2 (germline): ENHRY, SYGVKD. Trimming cost V 3 bases and J 5 bases, with 14 bases left between them. The CDR3 nucleotides are TGTGCCATCAGTGACTCCGCCAGGGGATATCAGCCCCAGCATTTT. The encoded protein is CAISDSARGYQPQHF.

The genes are TRBV7-2 and TRBJ2-7; 7 bases fit TRBD1. CDR1 and CDR2 from the germline V gene are SGHTA and FQGNSA. This CDR3 spans 11 amino acids. Trimming at V came to 9 bases and at J to 5 bases, leaving 4 bases not matched to a gene. The DNA of the CDR3 is TGTGCCAGAAAGACAGGGAACGAGCAGTACTTC. Translated: CARKTGNEQYF.

On this clone: Germline is not matched at one junction end, which may reflect a read error. The chain couples TRBV28 to TRBJ1-1, with TRBD1 as a possible D gene (5 bases). The CDR3 loop spans 13 amino acids. Germline V gene sequence: CDR1 MDHEN, CDR2 SYDVKM. The CDR3 here is CASKEIGVNIGFF. In nucleotides, the CDR3 is TGTGCGAGCAAAGAAATAGGGGTGAACATCGGTTTCTTT.

The chain uses TRBV4-2 and TRBJ2-7; D gene uncertain. The V gene's germline CDR1 is LGHNA and CDR2 YNFKEQ. This CDR3 contains 12 residues. V gave up 1 base and J gave up 3 bases, with 4 bases separating them. CDR3 coding DNA: TGTGCCAGCAGCCAAGGGAGCTACGAGCAGTACTTC. As protein: CASSQGSYEQYF.

The chain combines TRBV9 with TRBJ1-1; D is uncertain. The CDR3 loop spans 14 amino acids. Trimming took off 4 bases at V and 7 bases at J, with 17 bases between the two ends. Germline CDR1 is SGDLS and CDR2 is YYNGEE. Here the CDR3 reads CASSPYLEVIEAFF. The CDR3 DNA follows: TGTGCCAGCAGCCCATATCTGGAGGTAATTGAAGCTTTCTTT.

The gene calls are TRBV5-1 and TRBJ2-7, with a tentative D call TRBD1 (5 bases). The CDR3 sequence is 15 residues long. V was shortened by 2 bases and J by 4 bases, with 16 bases between the two germline ends. CDR1 is SGHRS and CDR2 is YFSETQ in the germline V gene. The CDR3 protein is CASSFIADREYEQYF. CDR3 DNA: TGCGCCAGCAGCTTTATAGCTGACAGAGAGTACGAGCAGTACTTC.

V is TRBV2 and J is TRBJ2-7; 8 bases are a match to TRBD2. Germline V gene data show CDR1 as SNHLY and CDR2 as FYNNEI. CDR3 size: 12 residues. The V segment lost 7 bases and the J segment 10 bases; nucleotides outside the gene matches: 9. The CDR3 region has the DNA TGTGCCAGCACCCCTGAGAGCGGGAGTCAGTACTTC. Its translation is CASTPESGSQYF.

J is TRBJ1-5 and V is TRBV19, with D possibly TRBD1 on 6 matching bases. Trimming cost V 6 bases and J 0 bases, with 12 bases left between them. Germline-derived CDR1 and CDR2 are LNHDA and SQIVND (reference sequence). The CDR3 spans 15 residues. CDR3: CASRIQGGSNQPQHF. Here the CDR3 DNA reads TGTGCCAGTAGGATACAAGGGGGTAGCAATCAGCCCCAGCATTTT. Complete variable domain (other parts from reference TRBV19 and TRBJ1-5): DGGITQSPKYLFRKEGQNVTLSCEQNLNHDAMYWYRQDPGQGLRLIYYSQIVNDFQKGDIAEGYSVSREKKESFPLTVTSAQKNPTAFYLCASRIQGGSNQPQHFGDGTRLSIL.

The chain joins TRBV5-1 to TRBJ1-3, with 9 bases lining up with TRBD1. The CDR3 is 18 residues long. The ends lost 2 bases at V and 1 base at J; junction bases unmatched: 10. Per germline, CDR1 SGHRS and CDR2 YFSETQ. The CDR3 reads CASSLAQSGTGSGNTIYF. In DNA, the CDR3 is TGCGCCAGCAGCTTAGCGCAGTCCGGGACAGGGTCTGGAAACACCATATATTTT. Complete variable domain (other parts from reference TRBV5-1 and TRBJ1-3): KAGVTQTPRYLIKTRGQQVTLSCSPISGHRSVSWYQQTPGQGLQFLFEYFSETQRNKGNFPGRFSGRQFSNSRSEMNVSTLELGDSALYLCASSLAQSGTGSGNTIYFGEGSWLTVV.